These 18 T cell receptor beta chains were all obtained from the same sample, sequenced in a study of blood T cell repertoires in COVID-19. TCRdb's table, derived via immunoSEQ multiplex PCR, lists solely in-frame clones and lacks some. This sample has about 60,000 clones, with about 78% found just once. Source material: peripheral blood. These receptors were obtained from a woman of 80 years or more with acute or convalescent COVID-19.

The chain recombines TRBV6-5 with TRBJ2-1; D is unresolved. V lost 10 bases to trimming and J lost 2 bases, with 15 bases between them. CDR1 and CDR2 from the germline V gene are MNHEY and SVGAGI. CDR3 length equals 14 residues. This chain's CDR3 is CATSSRQTYNEQFF. In DNA, the CDR3 is TGTGCCACCTCCTCCCGACAAACCTACAATGAGCAGTTCTTC.

The chain is built from TRBV30 and TRBJ1-2, with a weak D call TRBD1 (5 bases). With 7 bases removed from V and 4 bases from J, the gap between germline ends came to 16 bases. The CDR3 loop spans 13 amino acids. Germline V gene lookup returns CDR1 GTSNPN and CDR2 SVGIG (reference sequence). Here the CDR3 DNA reads TGTGCCTTAAATAAACAGGCGATCTATGGCTACACCTTC. Its translation is CALNKQAIYGYTF.

This chain joins TRBV4-2 and TRBJ2-5, with 9 nucleotides matching TRBD2. The CDR3 runs to 14 residues. Germline V gene lookup returns CDR1 LGHNA and CDR2 YNFKEQ. Trimming cost V 6 bases and J 0 bases; bases outside gene matches: 2. CDR3 DNA sequence: TGTGCCAGCAGTCGACTAGCGGACCAAGAGACCCAGTACTTC. Translated: CASSRLADQETQYF.

This clone was seen more than once but under ten times. V gene TRBV12-3 or TRBV12-4 combines with J gene TRBJ1-1; D call uncertain. This CDR3 is 12 amino acids long. The V end was cut by 11 bases, the J end by 7 bases, with 17 bases between. This CDR3 is CACREAGGEAFF. CDR3 DNA sequence: TGTGCCTGCCGGGAGGCGGGAGGTGAAGCTTTCTTT.

This clone was counted a few times. The chain recombines TRBV28 with TRBJ1-5, with D uncertain. Germline assignment: CDR1 MDHEN and CDR2 SYDVKM. CDR3 size: 14 residues. V was shortened by 5 bases and J by 6 bases, with 14 bases between the two germline ends. Here the CDR3 DNA reads TGTGCCAGCAGTCCCCGGGTCGCGGGTCAGCCCCAGCATTTT. Translation: CASSPRVAGQPQHF.

The chain couples TRBV11-2 to TRBJ1-2, with 8 nucleotides matching TRBD1. Germline loops: CDR1 SGHAT, CDR2 FQNNGV. The CDR3 runs 16 residues. Trimming cost V 1 base and J 0 bases; bases outside gene matches: 4. CDR3 sequence: CASSLAQGAANYGYTF. The CDR3 nucleotides are TGTGCCAGCAGCTTAGCGCAGGGGGCGGCTAACTATGGCTACACCTTC.

The chain employs TRBV6-5 and TRBJ1-2; TRBD1 might be the D (6 bases). The CDR3 has 14 residues. Between the trimmed V and J ends, which lost 6 bases and 4 bases, there was a span of 15 bases. CDR1 is MNHEY, CDR2 SVGAGI, per germline. The CDR3: CASRGGRGGYGYTF. CDR3 in DNA: TGTGCCAGCAGAGGAGGCAGGGGCGGCTATGGCTACACCTTC.

The V call is TRBV5-5, the J call TRBJ2-3; D ambiguous. V lost 1 base and J 6 bases, leaving 3 bases between the germline ends. The CDR3 contains 11 residues. Per the germline V gene, CDR1 is SGHKS and CDR2 is YYEKEE (reference sequence). In DNA, the CDR3 is TGTGCCAGCAGCTTGTCGGATACGCAGTATTTT. Encoded protein: CASSLSDTQYF.

The chain uses TRBV7-3 and TRBJ2-1, with a weak D call TRBD1 (6 bases). Germline CDR1 SGHTA, CDR2 FQGTGA. The CDR3 consists of 13 residues. Trimming pared 5 bases from V and 3 bases from J, leaving 8 bases between. The CDR3 DNA reads as TGTGCCAGCAGCCCGGACAGCTACAATGAGCAGTTCTTC. Translation: CASSPDSYNEQFF.

The genes are TRBV5-3 and TRBJ2-3; TRBD2 aligns across 11 bases. TRBV5-3 is an ORF; its function is uncertain. V dropped 4 bases and J dropped 0; count of bases not matched to a gene: 10. The CDR3 totals 18 residues. The CDR3 nucleotides are TGTGCCAGAAGCGGCTTGGGGACTAGCGGCCCTAGCACAGATACGCAGTATTTT. Its protein product is CARSGLGTSGPSTDTQYF.

The table lists this clone with a count of one. CDR3 sequence reads: CASSLSETGGTQYF. The DNA of the CDR3 is TGCGCCAGCAGTCTATCGGAGACGGGTGGGACCCAGTACTTC. V gene TRBV5-1 combines with J gene TRBJ2-5; unclear D gene. V dropped 5 bases and J dropped 7 bases, with 18 bases sitting between them. CDR1 SGHRS and CDR2 YFSETQ come from the germline V gene. CDR3 length: 14 amino acids. The full variable domain, its missing parts supplied by reference TRBV5-1 and TRBJ2-5, is KAGVTQTPRYLIKTRGQQVTLSCSPISGHRSVSWYQQTPGQGLQFLFEYFSETQRNKGNFPGRFSGRQFSNSRSEMNVSTLELGDSALYLCASSLSETGGTQYFGPGTRLLVL.

V and J are TRBV7-8 and TRBJ1-2; 10 bases are a match to TRBD1. Germline loops: CDR1 SGHVS, CDR2 FQNEAQ. The CDR3 runs 15 residues. Trimming cost V 5 bases and J 4 bases; bases outside gene matches: 7. The CDR3 nucleotides read TGTGCCAGCAGCCCAGACAGGGGGCGCATCTATGGCTACACCTTC. The encoded protein is CASSPDRGRIYGYTF.

The rearrangement links TRBV5-6 to TRBJ1-2, with 7 bases that match TRBD1. V lost 1 base to trimming and J lost 4 bases; unmatched junction nucleotides: 16. The CDR3 sequence is 18 residues long. Germline V gene lookup returns CDR1 SGHDT and CDR2 YYEEEE. The CDR3 DNA is TGTGCCAGCAGCTTGAGGGTAAAACCTGTCCAGGGGGGCTATGGCTACACCTTC. Translating it yields CASSLRVKPVQGGYGYTF.

This sequence joins TRBV3-1 (or the pseudogene TRBV3-2) and TRBJ2-5; a possible D gene is TRBD1 (5 bases). The germline V gene encodes CDR1 LGHDT and CDR2 YNNKEL (reference sequence). There are 15 residues in the CDR3. V was shortened by 1 base and J by 1 base, with 10 bases between the two germline ends. The chain's CDR3 is CASSQVYDSQETQYF. CDR3 nucleotide sequence: TGTGCCAGCAGCCAAGTATACGACAGCCAAGAGACCCAGTACTTC.

The chain joins TRBV4-1 to TRBJ2-3; 10 nucleotides agree with TRBD1. Germline V CDR1 and CDR2: MGHRA, YSYEKL. This CDR3 comprises 17 residues. V trimming: 0 bases; J trimming: 2 bases; junction bases outside the gene matches: 5. CDR3 nucleotides: TGCGCCAGCAGCCAAGATTGGACAGGGGGGATCACAGATACGCAGTATTTT. Amino acids: CASSQDWTGGITDTQYF.

This chain joins TRBV25-1 and TRBJ1-1; TRBD1 agrees at 9 bases. V lost 1 base, J lost 6 bases, and 9 bases stayed unmatched. The CDR3 runs to 16 residues. Germline V gene lookup returns CDR1 MGHDK and CDR2 SYGVNS. CDR3 coding DNA: TGTGCCAGCAGTGAATTGGGACAGGGTTCTAGACCTGAAGCTTTCTTT. Protein product: CASSELGQGSRPEAFF.

V usage is TRBV13 and J usage is TRBJ2-1, with 12 bases that match TRBD2. Germline CDR1 PRHDT, CDR2 FYEKMQ (reference sequence). CDR3 length: 18 amino acids. J was trimmed by 2 bases and V by 6 bases; bases with no gene match: 11. The CDR3 sequence is CASRNGLAGYPAYNEQFF. The CDR3 DNA is TGTGCCAGCAGAAATGGACTAGCGGGATACCCAGCCTACAATGAGCAGTTCTTC.

The chain recombines TRBV7-2 with TRBJ2-7; D unclear. Germline CDR1 and CDR2: SGHTA and FQGNSA. This CDR3 has 11 residues. V lost 5 bases and J 2 bases, leaving 4 bases between the germline ends. The CDR3: CASSPAYEQYF. In nucleotides, the CDR3 is TGTGCCAGCAGCCCCGCCTACGAGCAGTACTTC.